This entry lists 32 T cell receptor beta chains sequenced from one sample in a study of T cells after yellow fever vaccination. MiXCR, applied by TCRdb to the 5' RACE reads, yields one record per CDR3 protein. The sample holds hundreds of thousands of distinct CDR3 sequences, approximately 13% seen once. Sequences were derived from PBMCs, sampled on the day of the yellow fever booster vaccination. The receptors come from a man younger than 40 who received the YFV17D yellow fever vaccine.

This clonotype has more than one count but fewer than ten. This chain uses TRBV7-2 with TRBJ2-3, with TRBD2 identical over 8 bases. This CDR3 comprises 14 residues. CDR1 SGHTA and CDR2 FQGNSA come from the germline V gene. With V trimmed by 5 bases and J by 4 bases, 5 bases remained unmatched. CDR3 sequence (DNA): TGTGCCAGCAGCCGAGCGGGAGTTCCAGATACGCAGTATTTT. Translating gives CASSRAGVPDTQYF.

This clonotype has only a few counts. J is TRBJ2-6 and V is TRBV20-1, with 8 nucleotides matching TRBD1. This CDR3 comprises 17 residues. The V and J ends lost 0 bases and 0 bases, in that order; junction bases with no gene match: 4. Looked up from germline, CDR1 is DFQATT and CDR2 is SNEGSKA (reference sequence). The CDR3 region has the DNA TGCAGTGCTAGAGATGGGACAGGTATCTCTGGGGCCAACGTCCTGACTTTC. Translated, it gives CSARDGTGISGANVLTF.

This clonotype was seen a handful of times. This chain uses TRBV29-1 with TRBJ2-1; TRBD2 might be the D (6 bases). CDR1 and CDR2 from the germline V gene are SQVTM and ANQGSEA. The CDR3 runs to 16 residues. V was trimmed by 1 base and J by 0 bases, leaving 13 bases between them. The CDR3 coding sequence is TGCAGCGTTGAAGGGGACTTGAAAAGCTCCTACAATGAGCAGTTCTTC. Encoded protein: CSVEGDLKSSYNEQFF.

This clonotype has only a few counts. The chain employs TRBV12-3 or TRBV12-4 and TRBJ2-5; D is uncertain. With 4 bases removed from V and 2 bases from J, the gap between germline ends came to 8 bases. There are 13 residues in the CDR3. DNA for the CDR3: TGTGCCAGCAGTTCGATACTTCAAGAGACCCAGTACTTC. This translates into CASSSILQETQYF.

The rearrangement links TRBV4-2 to TRBJ2-7; D possibly uses TRBD1 or TRBD2 (6 bases each). The V end lost 0 bases, the J end lost 0 bases, and 12 bases lay between the germline ends. The CDR3 has 16 residues. The germline V gene has CDR1 LGHNA and CDR2 YNFKEQ. The CDR3 DNA reads as TGTGCCAGCAGCCAAGAGGAGGGGGTTTCCTCCTACGAGCAGTACTTC. It yields the protein CASSQEEGVSSYEQYF.

This rearrangement joins TRBV29-1 to TRBJ2-7; the match to TRBD2 covers 14 bases. V lost 4 bases and J lost 6; bases outside the gene matches: 5. CDR3 size: 14 residues. The germline CDR1 and CDR2 sequences are SQVTM and ANQGSEA. CDR3 residues: CSVVGLAGGAEQYF. CDR3 bases: TGCAGCGTTGTCGGACTAGCGGGAGGAGCCGAGCAGTACTTC.

This clonotype has just a few counts. The chain has TRBV18 and TRBJ2-5; the match to TRBD1 covers 7 bases. The CDR3 loop spans 15 amino acids. CDR1 is KGHSH and CDR2 is LQKENI in the germline V gene. V gave up 3 bases and J gave up 2 bases; unmatched junction bases: 6. CDR3: CASSPLTGRQETQYF. The CDR3 nucleotides read TGTGCCAGCTCACCTTTGACAGGGAGACAAGAGACCCAGTACTTC.

The chain joins TRBV6-1 to TRBJ2-2; 10 bases map to TRBD2. The CDR3 totals 15 residues. The germline V gene has CDR1 MNHNS and CDR2 SASEGT. V lost 7 bases, J lost 3 bases, and 5 bases stayed unmatched. CDR3 residues: CASKRAGGDTGELFF. The CDR3 nucleotides are TGTGCCAGCAAACGAGCGGGAGGGGACACCGGGGAGCTGTTTTTT.

CDR3 DNA: TGTGCCAGCTCACCCACACGGGACGGTGGGATCAAAAACATTCAGTACTTC. Its translation is CASSPTRDGGIKNIQYF. This chain links TRBV18 with TRBJ2-4; the D call may be TRBD1 or TRBD2 (5 bases each). The germline V gene encodes CDR1 KGHSH and CDR2 LQKENI. This CDR3 region has 17 residues. Trimming took 3 bases from V and 3 from J, leaving 18 bases between them.

This clonotype was seen more than once but under ten times. In DNA, the CDR3 is TGTGCCAGCAGCTTCGGCGGGACAGGGGTCTTCACAGATACGCAGTATTTT. Translation gives CASSFGGTGVFTDTQYF. The chain combines TRBV5-4 with TRBJ2-3; 10 nucleotides match TRBD1. The junction had 8 bases not matched to a gene; V was cut back by 2 bases and J by 2 bases. The CDR3 has 17 amino acids. Germline CDR1 is SGHNT and CDR2 is YYREEE (reference sequence).

The chain carries TRBV6-2 or TRBV6-3 and TRBJ2-5, with 9 bases fitting TRBD2. CDR1 is MNHEY and CDR2 is SVGEGT in the germline V gene. The CDR3 is made up of 15 amino acids. Trimming at V came to 0 bases and at J to 2 bases, leaving 1 base not matched to a gene. CDR3 coding DNA: TGTGCCAGCAGTTACTCTACTAGCGGGCAAGAGACCCAGTACTTC. Residues: CASSYSTSGQETQYF.

The CDR3 spells CASSLARSTDQPQHF. CDR3 DNA sequence: TGTGCCAGCAGCTTAGCTAGGAGTACTGATCAGCCCCAGCATTTT. J is TRBJ1-5 and V is TRBV7-2; no clear D gene. Trimming took 0 bases from V and 5 from J, leaving 11 bases between them. CDR3 length: 15 residues. Germline-derived CDR1 and CDR2 are SGHTA and FQGNSA.

The V gene is TRBV7-9, the J gene TRBJ2-3; the D gene is possibly TRBD1 (6 bases). V was clipped by 7 bases and J by 3 bases, with 14 bases between them. This CDR3 spans 14 amino acids. Germline CDR1 and CDR2: SEHNR and FQNEAQ (reference sequence). The CDR3 loop is CASNLVQGTDTQYF. Here the CDR3 DNA reads TGTGCCAGCAACTTGGTGCAGGGGACAGATACGCAGTATTTT.

This clonotype was observed many times. This chain connects TRBV5-1 to TRBJ2-7, with 8 bases identical to TRBD2. V dropped 7 bases and J dropped 3; count of bases not matched to a gene: 9. The CDR3 runs to 14 residues. Germline CDR1 reads SGHRS; CDR2 reads YFSETQ. The CDR3 DNA reads TGCGCCAGCGCGGTAGAAGCGGGAGTCTACGAGCAGTACTTC. Encoded protein: CASAVEAGVYEQYF.

This clonotype was counted between two and nine times. The V gene is TRBV20-1, the J gene TRBJ2-5, with TRBD2 identical over 8 bases. From germline, CDR1 is DFQATT and CDR2 SNEGSKA (reference sequence). Losses at the gene ends were 4 bases for V and 2 bases for J; bases not matched to a gene: 6. The CDR3 sequence is 14 residues long. CDR3 sequence: CSANKGTRQETQYF. The CDR3 coding sequence is TGCAGTGCTAATAAAGGGACTAGACAAGAGACCCAGTACTTC.

The rearrangement links TRBV6-2 or TRBV6-3 to TRBJ2-7, with 8 bases that match TRBD2. After removal of 8 bases from V and 1 base from J, the junction contained 10 bases not matched to a gene. CDR3 length equals 15 residues. Germline V CDR1 and CDR2: MNHEY, SVGEGT. The CDR3, as DNA: TGTGCCAGCCTCCGGGGAAGCGGGGGATCCTACGAGCAGTACTTC. Its translation: CASLRGSGGSYEQYF.

V usage is TRBV7-9 and J usage is TRBJ2-7; either TRBD1 or TRBD2 may supply D (5 bases each). Germline CDR1 reads SEHNR; CDR2 reads FQNEAQ (reference sequence). V was trimmed by 5 bases and J by 5 bases, leaving 13 bases between them. This CDR3 contains 13 residues. CDR3 nucleotides: TGTGCCAGCAGCACCCTTCGGGGCAACGAGCAGTACTTC. Translated, it gives CASSTLRGNEQYF.

The chain is built from TRBV12-3 or TRBV12-4 and TRBJ2-2; tentative D call: TRBD2 (5 bases). CDR3 length equals 13 residues. The germline V and J ends were trimmed by 6 bases and 6 bases, with 11 bases remaining between them. In nucleotides, the CDR3 is TGTGCCAGCAGCGATACTAGGGCCGGGGAGCTGTTTTTT. It translates to CASSDTRAGELFF.

The chain carries TRBV25-1 and TRBJ1-1; D unclear. The V gene lost 7 bases and the J gene lost 4 bases, with 7 bases spanning the gap. The CDR3 length is 11 residues. Per germline, CDR1 MGHDK and CDR2 SYGVNS. The CDR3 loop reads CASKSSTEAFF. DNA of the CDR3: TGTGCCAGCAAGAGTTCCACTGAAGCTTTCTTT.

This chain joins TRBV5-1 and TRBJ2-7; either TRBD1 or TRBD2 may fit D (6 bases each). Trimming left V 6 bases short and J 6 bases short, with 16 bases between. The CDR3 covers 13 residues. Germline loops: CDR1 SGHRS, CDR2 YFSETQ. The CDR3 here is CASTGARLSEQYF. The CDR3 nucleotides are TGCGCCAGCACGGGGGCTCGTTTATCCGAGCAGTACTTC.

The table lists this clonotype with a few counts. CDR3 in amino acids: CASSQRGHLETQYF. DNA of the CDR3: TGTGCCAGCAGCCAAAGAGGCCATTTGGAGACCCAGTACTTC. The gene calls are TRBV14 and TRBJ2-5, with D unclear. The V end lost 2 bases, the J end lost 5 bases, and 12 bases lay between the germline ends. The length of the CDR3 is 14 residues. CDR1 and CDR2 from the germline V gene are SGHDN and FVKESK.

The rearrangement links TRBV7-8 to TRBJ2-3, with TRBD2 as a possible D gene (5 bases). The V gene's germline CDR1 is SGHVS and CDR2 FQNEAQ. This CDR3 region has 16 residues. The V and J ends lost 0 bases and 4 bases respectively, with 14 bases between them. CDR3 loop: CASSLAGGSLADTQYF. CDR3 DNA: TGTGCCAGCAGCTTAGCTGGTGGGAGCCTCGCAGATACGCAGTATTTT.

This clonotype was detected many times. This sequence joins TRBV18 and TRBJ2-2; the D gene could be TRBD1 or TRBD2 (5 bases each). Germline CDR1 KGHSH, CDR2 LQKENI. The V end was cut by 5 bases, the J end by 2 bases, with 12 bases between. The CDR3 extends over 15 amino acids. DNA of the CDR3: TGTGCCAGCTCATCCGGGACCCTAAACACCGGGGAGCTGTTTTTT. Translated: CASSSGTLNTGELFF.

In its sample, this clonotype was seen a few times. This chain links TRBV2 with TRBJ2-5; 8 bases fit TRBD1. This CDR3 spans 13 amino acids. V lost 6 bases, J lost 7 bases, and 7 bases stayed unmatched. Germline V lookup: CDR1 SNHLY, CDR2 FYNNEI. Here the CDR3 reads CASRGDRGGTQYF. The CDR3 coding sequence is TGTGCCAGCAGGGGAGACAGGGGCGGGACCCAGTACTTC.

This clonotype was picked up a small number of times. The rearrangement joins TRBV12-3 or TRBV12-4 to TRBJ2-1; D gene uncertain. Between the trimmed V and J ends, which lost 7 bases and 0 bases, there was a span of 7 bases. The CDR3 consists of 13 residues. This chain's CDR3 is CASTRSSYNEQFF. CDR3 DNA: TGTGCCAGCACCCGGAGCTCCTACAATGAGCAGTTCTTC.

The rearrangement links TRBV23-1 to TRBJ2-2, with D unresolved. TRBV23-1 is assigned to the ORF class and has an uncertain function. The V and J ends lost 2 bases and 14 bases respectively, with 12 bases between them. The CDR3 spans 12 residues. As DNA, the CDR3 is TGCGCCAGCAGTCAAGACTTTCTAGATCTGTTTTTT. This codes for CASSQDFLDLFF.

In this sample, this clonotype turned up a few times. The gene calls are TRBV5-5 and TRBJ2-4; a possible D gene is TRBD2 (6 bases). V was pared by 0 bases and J by 5 bases, with 9 bases between. In germline, CDR1 is SGHKS, CDR2 YYEKEE (reference sequence). There are 14 residues in the CDR3. The CDR3 sequence is CASSLGDWENIQYF. The DNA for the CDR3 is TGTGCCAGCAGCTTGGGGGACTGGGAAAACATTCAGTACTTC.

In this sample, this clonotype turned up once. The genes are TRBV28 and TRBJ2-1, with D possibly matching TRBD2 (6 bases). Germline-derived CDR1 and CDR2 are MDHEN and SYDVKM. Trimming stripped 7 bases from V and 0 bases from J, with 22 bases between. The CDR3 has 18 residues. The CDR3 reads CASTLGDGGSSSYNEQFF. DNA for the CDR3: TGTGCCAGCACCTTAGGGGACGGGGGTTCGAGCTCCTACAATGAGCAGTTCTTC.

Worth noting for this clonotype: This CDR3 is missing its conserved last phenylalanine or tryptophan, likely due to a read error. V and J are TRBV20-1 and TRBJ2-1; 14 bases are shared with TRBD2. The CDR3 is 15 residues long. The germline V gene encodes CDR1 DFQATT and CDR2 SNEGSKA (reference sequence). V gave up 6 bases and J gave up 8 bases; unmatched junction bases: 9. The CDR3 DNA is TGCAGTGCAAAACACGGGACTAGCGGGAGCCATGAGCAGTTCTCC. Its translation: CSAKHGTSGSHEQFS.

This clonotype was counted a few times. The CDR3 DNA follows: TGCAGCGTGCCGGGACAGCAAACCCCCTACAATGAGCAGTTCTTC. This codes for CSVPGQQTPYNEQFF. This chain joins TRBV29-1 and TRBJ2-1, with 7 bases identical to TRBD1. The CDR3 is 15 residues long. The junction had 10 bases not matched to a gene; V was cut back by 6 bases and J by 2 bases. Germline-derived CDR1 and CDR2 are SQVTM and ANQGSEA.

The chain joins TRBV20-1 to TRBJ1-5; D not certain. This CDR3 region has 16 residues. The germline V gene encodes CDR1 DFQATT and CDR2 SNEGSKA (reference sequence). V lost 3 bases to trimming and J lost 9 bases, with 24 bases between them. CDR3 in DNA: TGCAGTGCTAGGGGCCAGGCGGCGTATTGGGGTTGGCCCCAGCATTTT. Translating gives CSARGQAAYWGWPQHF.

The CDR3 is CASSLEPGQLNEQFF. The CDR3 bases are TGCGCCAGCAGCTTGGAACCGGGACAGCTCAATGAGCAGTTCTTC. The chain joins TRBV5-1 to TRBJ2-1; 7 bases agree with TRBD1. The V and J ends lost 0 bases and 6 bases, in that order; junction bases with no gene match: 6. CDR3 length: 15 residues. Germline CDR1 and CDR2: SGHRS and YFSETQ. The full variable domain, completed using reference TRBV5-1 and TRBJ2-1, is KAGVTQTPRYLIKTRGQQVTLSCSPISGHRSVSWYQQTPGQGLQFLFEYFSETQRNKGNFPGRFSGRQFSNSRSEMNVSTLELGDSALYLCASSLEPGQLNEQFFGPGTRLTVL.